Below are 9 T cell receptor beta chains sequenced from a single sample in a study of T-cell memory formation after mild COVID-19. MiXCR was run by TCRdb on the 5' RACE reads, yielding one entry per CDR3 protein. The sample shows under 450,000 distinct CDR3 sequences, around a fifth of them seen only once. Source material: PBMCs or a T cell subset sorted from them (not recorded which). The receptor set was obtained from a man younger than 35 who had mild COVID-19 (a few samples of this study predate the infection). Cell type and time point are not known.

This clonotype was counted between two and nine times. The chain has TRBV18 and TRBJ2-1; 7 positions agree with TRBD2. The CDR3 is 16 amino acids. From germline, CDR1 is KGHSH and CDR2 LQKENI. With 5 bases clipped from V and 2 bases from J, the junction kept 9 bases outside the gene matches. CDR3 loop: CASSATGGTAYNEQFF. The CDR3 DNA reads as TGTGCCAGCTCAGCAACCGGGGGGACGGCCTACAATGAGCAGTTCTTC.

The table lists this clonotype with a few counts. This chain connects TRBV28 to TRBJ1-1; D not resolved. The CDR3 is made up of 12 amino acids. V was pared by 7 bases and J by 0 bases, with 6 bases between. Germline values: CDR1 MDHEN, CDR2 SYDVKM. DNA of the CDR3: TGTGCCAGCAATTCAATGAACACTGAAGCTTTCTTT. This sequence encodes CASNSMNTEAFF.

This clonotype was seen a few times. The gene calls are TRBV7-2 and TRBJ1-2; perhaps TRBD1 as D (5 bases). Germline V gene sequence: CDR1 SGHTA, CDR2 FQGNSA. Deletions cut 1 base from V and 4 bases from J, with 16 bases between. The length of the CDR3 is 16 residues. The CDR3: CASSLDGGWDRYGYTF. CDR3 sequence (DNA): TGTGCCAGCAGCTTAGATGGCGGTTGGGACCGCTATGGCTACACCTTC.

This clonotype is a singleton in its sample. V is TRBV9 and J is TRBJ1-3, with D unresolved. The CDR3 loop spans 14 amino acids. CDR1 is SGDLS and CDR2 is YYNGEE in the germline V gene. V was cut by 0 bases and J by 2 bases, with 6 bases left in between. The CDR3 coding sequence is TGTGCCAGCAGCGTAGGGACGGCTGGAAACACCATATATTTT. It is translated as CASSVGTAGNTIYF.

This clonotype was observed a few times. The V and J genes are TRBV7-9 and TRBJ2-7; 11 bases line up with TRBD2. With V trimmed by 5 bases and J by 2 bases, 11 bases remained unmatched. Germline V CDR1 and CDR2: SEHNR, FQNEAQ (reference sequence). This CDR3 is 17 amino acids long. CDR3: CASSPPGAGLAAYEQYF. In nucleotides, the CDR3 is TGTGCCAGCAGCCCTCCGGGTGCGGGACTAGCGGCCTACGAGCAGTACTTC.

This clonotype was picked up a small number of times. This chain links TRBV7-3 with TRBJ2-6; possibly TRBD1 for D (6 bases). There are 17 residues in the CDR3. CDR1 and CDR2 from the germline V gene are SGHTA and FQGTGA. The V gene lost 5 bases and the J gene lost 6 bases, with 20 bases spanning the gap. In DNA, the CDR3 is TGTGCCAGCAGCCCTTTTTCCGGGACAAGTACGGCCAACGTCCTGACTTTC. Translation gives CASSPFSGTSTANVLTF. Drawing the rest from reference TRBV7-3 and TRBJ2-6, the complete variable domain is GAGVSQTPSNKVTEKGKYVELRCDPISGHTALYWYRQSLGQGPEFLIYFQGTGAADDSGLPNDRFFAVRPEGSVSTLKIQRTERGDSAVYLCASSPFSGTSTANVLTFGAGSRLTVL.

This clonotype was observed a few times. The chain combines TRBV3-1 with TRBJ2-7, with a weak D call TRBD1 (5 bases). Deletions cut 3 bases from V and 3 bases from J, with 9 bases between. The CDR3 runs 13 residues. Germline V lookup: CDR1 LGHDT, CDR2 YNNKEL (reference sequence). For the CDR3, the DNA is TGTGCCAGCAGCCAGGCCGACAGCTACGAGCAGTACTTC. This sequence encodes CASSQADSYEQYF.

V and J are TRBV7-8 and TRBJ2-1; D gene ambiguous. In germline, CDR1 is SGHVS, CDR2 FQNEAQ. V dropped 1 base and J dropped 6 bases, with 28 bases sitting between them. The CDR3 contains 20 residues. The CDR3 nucleotides read TGTGCCAGCAGCTTAGATTTCTACTTATGGGTCCGTATTTGCCCCAATGAGCAGTTCTTC. This sequence encodes CASSLDFYLWVRICPNEQFF. The whole variable domain, filled in from reference TRBV7-8 and TRBJ2-1, reads GAGVSQSPRYKVAKRGQDVALRCDPISGHVSLFWYQQALGQGPEFLTYFQNEAQLDKSGLPSDRFFAERPEGSVSTLKIQRTQQEDSAVYLCASSLDFYLWVRICPNEQFFGPGTRLTVL.

This clonotype was detected a few times. The chain is built from TRBV5-5 and TRBJ2-7; D unresolved. Germline V gene lookup returns CDR1 SGHKS and CDR2 YYEKEE (reference sequence). The V gene lost 1 base and the J gene lost 4 bases, with 6 bases spanning the gap. This CDR3 contains 12 residues. The CDR3 nucleotides are TGTGCCAGCAGCTTGAATATATACGAGCAGTACGTC. The encoded protein is CASSLNIYEQYV.